This TCR beta chain originates from a study of PD-L1 blockade in urothelial cancer. Looking at the study overall: Atezolizumab (1,200 mg intravenously every 3 weeks) began at some point between 2014 and 2016 for patients. At 3 weeks after treatment start (second dose) and again at 6 weeks, blood was analyzed. Study-wide findings and caveats: Improved survival was predicted by pretreatment blood TCR clonality below the median.

A note on this clone: Its specificity is unknown.

The table came from immunoSEQ multiplex PCR; TCRdb's copy has only in-frame clones and leaves some out. The sample yields some 100,000 clones, 90% to 95% seen once. The CDR3 spans 18 residues. J gave up 5 bases and V 6 bases, and 15 bases lay outside the gene matches. The specimen was PBMCs, collected around atezolizumab (anti-PD-L1) treatment. The chain has TRBV23-1 and TRBJ2-7; 14 nucleotides agree with TRBD2. TRBV23-1 falls under the ORF class, with uncertain function. The sequence was obtained from a woman aged 80 or older with urothelial cancer. CDR3 in amino acids: CASSRRTSGRLSWDEQYF. DNA of the CDR3: TGCGCCAGCAGCCGTAGGACTAGCGGGAGGCTCAGTTGGGACGAGCAGTACTTC.